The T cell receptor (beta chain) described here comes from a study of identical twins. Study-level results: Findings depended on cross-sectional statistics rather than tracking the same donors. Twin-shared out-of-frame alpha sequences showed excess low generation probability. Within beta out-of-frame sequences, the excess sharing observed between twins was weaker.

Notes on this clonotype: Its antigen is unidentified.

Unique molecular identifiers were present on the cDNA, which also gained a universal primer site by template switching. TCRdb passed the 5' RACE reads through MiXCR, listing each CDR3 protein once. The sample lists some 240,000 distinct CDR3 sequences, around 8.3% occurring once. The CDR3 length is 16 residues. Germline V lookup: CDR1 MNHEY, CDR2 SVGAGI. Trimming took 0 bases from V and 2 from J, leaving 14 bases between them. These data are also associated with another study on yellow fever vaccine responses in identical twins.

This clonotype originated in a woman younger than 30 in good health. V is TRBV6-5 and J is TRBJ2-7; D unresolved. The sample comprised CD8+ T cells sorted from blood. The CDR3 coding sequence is TGTGCCAGCAGTTACTCTAATACTCATCTCACCTACGAGCAGTACTTC. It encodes CASSYSNTHLTYEQYF.